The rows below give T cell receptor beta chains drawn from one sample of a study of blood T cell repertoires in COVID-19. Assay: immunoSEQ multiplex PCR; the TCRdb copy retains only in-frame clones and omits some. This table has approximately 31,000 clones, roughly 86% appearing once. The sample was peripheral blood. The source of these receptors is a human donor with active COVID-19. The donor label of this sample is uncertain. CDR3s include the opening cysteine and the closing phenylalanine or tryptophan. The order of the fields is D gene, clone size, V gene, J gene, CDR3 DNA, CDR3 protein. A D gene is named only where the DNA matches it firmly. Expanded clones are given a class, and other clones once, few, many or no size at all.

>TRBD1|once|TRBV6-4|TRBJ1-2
TGTGCCAGCAGTGTCGTTCAGGGGGCGGCTGGTGGCTACACCTTC
CASSVVQGAAGGYTF
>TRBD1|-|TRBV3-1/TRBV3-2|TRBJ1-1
TGTGCCAGCAGCCAAAGACAGGGGGGCACTGAAGCTTTCTTT
CASSQRQGGTEAFF
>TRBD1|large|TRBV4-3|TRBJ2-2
TGCGCCAGCAGCCAAGATCCGACAGGGGCCGGGGAGCTGTTTTTT
CASSQDPTGAGELFF
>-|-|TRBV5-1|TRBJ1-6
TGCGCCAGCAGCTTGGGCAGGGTCAGCAAGAATTCACCCCTCCACTTT
CASSLGRVSKNSPLHF
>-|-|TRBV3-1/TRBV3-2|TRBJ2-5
TGTGCCAGCACCCTAGGGACTTCTCAAGAGACCCAGTACTTC
CASTLGTSQETQYF
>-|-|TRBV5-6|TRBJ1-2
TGTGCCAGCAGCTCTACCGACAGAAACTATGGCTACACCTTC
CASSSTDRNYGYTF
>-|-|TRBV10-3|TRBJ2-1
TGTGCCATCAGTGAGGCAACTAGCCGGAATGAGCAGTTCTTC
CAISEATSRNEQFF
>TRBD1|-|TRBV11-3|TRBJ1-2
TGTGCCAGCAGCTATCACCGGGACAGATATAGGGAGGACTATGGCTACACCTTC
CASSYHRDRYREDYGYTF
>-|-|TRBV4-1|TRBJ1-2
TGCGCCAGCAGCCAAGATAATTTAGTTGCGTATGGCTACACCTTC
CASSQDNLVAYGYTF
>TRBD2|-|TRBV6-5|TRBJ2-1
TGTGCCAGCAGGCCACTAGCGGGGGTCGGTGAGCAGTTCTTC
CASRPLAGVGEQFF
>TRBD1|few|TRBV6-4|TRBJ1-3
TGTGCCAGCAGTGTTTACCGGGACAGGGGGCTATCAGAGAGAAACACCATATATTTT
CASSVYRDRGLSERNTIYF
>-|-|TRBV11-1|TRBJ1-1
TGTGCCAGCAGCCCAGGGAACACTGAAGCTTTCTTT
CASSPGNTEAFF
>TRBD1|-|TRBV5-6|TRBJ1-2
TGTGCCAGCAGCTTGCGTCCCCGACAGGGGGCAAACTATGGCTACACCTTC
CASSLRPRQGANYGYTF
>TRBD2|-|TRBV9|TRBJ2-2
TGTGCCAGCAGCCCAGGACTAGCGGGGGAGGCGATCAAGGCCGGGGAGCTGTTTTTT
CASSPGLAGEAIKAGELFF
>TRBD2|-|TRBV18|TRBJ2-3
TGTGCCAGCTCACCAGGTGGAGCGGGGGTGAAAGATACGCAGTATTTT
CASSPGGAGVKDTQYF
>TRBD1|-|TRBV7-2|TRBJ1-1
TGTGCCAGCAGCCGGAAAGGGACAGGTGGTATGAACACTGAAGCTTTCTTT
CASSRKGTGGMNTEAFF
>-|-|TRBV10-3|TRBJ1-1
TGTGCCATCAACCACCGGGTAGTTATGAACACTGAAGCTTTCTTT
CAINHRVVMNTEAFF
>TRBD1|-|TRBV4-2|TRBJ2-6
TGTGCCAGCAGGCCTTCGGGACAGGGACTATCTGGGGCCAACGTCCTGACTTTC
CASRPSGQGLSGANVLTF
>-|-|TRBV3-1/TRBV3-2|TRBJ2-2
TGTGCCAGCAGCCAAGATGCGCTGGCGGCCGTCACCGGGGAGCTGTTTTTT
CASSQDALAAVTGELFF
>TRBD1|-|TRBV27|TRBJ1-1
TGTGCCAGCAATGACAGGGGGCGCGGTACTGAAGCTTTCTTT
CASNDRGRGTEAFF
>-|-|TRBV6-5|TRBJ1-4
TGTGCCTCTGCCCCAGGGGTTAGGAATGAAAAACTGTTTTTT
CASAPGVRNEKLFF
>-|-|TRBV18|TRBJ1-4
TGTGCCAGCTCACCGCAGGGAAATGAAAAACTGTTTTTT
CASSPQGNEKLFF
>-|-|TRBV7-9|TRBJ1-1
TGTGCCAGCAGCCCAAACCGTAGTGTCGGGACTGAAGCTTTCTTT
CASSPNRSVGTEAFF
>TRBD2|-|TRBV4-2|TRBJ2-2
TGTGCCAGCAGCCAAGAGCCTAGCGGGGGGTGGGGCGGGGAGCTGTTTTTT
CASSQEPSGGWGGELFF
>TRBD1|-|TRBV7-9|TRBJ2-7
TGTGCCAGCAGCCCGCTAGGGACAGGCTCCTACGAGCAGTACTTC
CASSPLGTGSYEQYF
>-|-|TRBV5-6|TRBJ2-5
TGTGCCAGCAGCTTGGAGTGGGGGCGAGAGACCCAGTACTTC
CASSLEWGRETQYF
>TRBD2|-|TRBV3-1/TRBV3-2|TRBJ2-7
TGTGCCAGCAGCCAATTAGCGGGGGGCAGCGGCGAGCAGTACTTC
CASSQLAGGSGEQYF
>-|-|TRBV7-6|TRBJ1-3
TGTGCCAGCAGCTCCACCGTCGGGGGGATTGCCTCCGGAAACACCATATATTTT
CASSSTVGGIASGNTIYF
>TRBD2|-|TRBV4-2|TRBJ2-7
TGTGCCAGCAGCCAAGCGGCCGGGACTAGCTACGAGCAGTACTTC
CASSQAAGTSYEQYF
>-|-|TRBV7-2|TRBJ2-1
TGTGCCAGCAGCTTAGCCCGGGGGTGGGGCAATGAGCAGTTCTTC
CASSLARGWGNEQFF
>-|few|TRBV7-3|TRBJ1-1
TGTGCCAGCAGCCCCGACAGGCAGAACACTGAAGCTTTCTTT
CASSPDRQNTEAFF
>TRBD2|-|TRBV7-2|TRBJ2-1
TGTGCCAGCAGCTCTAGCGGGGGATCCTACAATGAGCAGTTCTTC
CASSSSGGSYNEQFF
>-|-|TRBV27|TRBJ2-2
TGTGCCAGCAAAGCAGGGGGGTTCGGCGGGGAGCTGTTTTTT
CASKAGGFGGELFF
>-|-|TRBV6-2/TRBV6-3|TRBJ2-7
TGTGCCAGCAGTTACGGCCTAGCTAATCTCTACGAGCAGTACTTC
CASSYGLANLYEQYF
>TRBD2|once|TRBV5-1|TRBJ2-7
TGCGCCAGCAGCGAGCCGCGGGGGGAGCAGTACTTC
CASSEPRGEQYF
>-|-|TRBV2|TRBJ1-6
TGTGCCAGCATCGAATGGCAGGGGAATTCACCCCTCCACTTT
CASIEWQGNSPLHF
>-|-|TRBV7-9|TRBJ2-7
TGTGCCAGCAGCTTAGGCACCCGGGCCTACGAGCAGTACTTC
CASSLGTRAYEQYF
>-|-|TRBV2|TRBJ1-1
TGTGCCAGCAGCAAGGGGCAGGGGAGCTCTGAAGCTTTCTTT
CASSKGQGSSEAFF
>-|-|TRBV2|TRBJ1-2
TGTGCCAGCAGTGACCCGGACATCTATGGCTACACCTTC
CASSDPDIYGYTF
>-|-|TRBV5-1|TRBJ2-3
TGCGCCAGCAGCTTGACAGGCTACACAGATACGCAGTATTTT
CASSLTGYTDTQYF
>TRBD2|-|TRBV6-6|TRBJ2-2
TGTGCCAGCATTTCGGGGGGAGGAACCGGGGAGCTGTTTTTT
CASISGGGTGELFF
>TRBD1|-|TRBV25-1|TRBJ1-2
TGTGCCAGCAGTGAATATGCGGTCCGACGGACAGGGAGGGCTGGCTACACCTTC
CASSEYAVRRTGRAGYTF